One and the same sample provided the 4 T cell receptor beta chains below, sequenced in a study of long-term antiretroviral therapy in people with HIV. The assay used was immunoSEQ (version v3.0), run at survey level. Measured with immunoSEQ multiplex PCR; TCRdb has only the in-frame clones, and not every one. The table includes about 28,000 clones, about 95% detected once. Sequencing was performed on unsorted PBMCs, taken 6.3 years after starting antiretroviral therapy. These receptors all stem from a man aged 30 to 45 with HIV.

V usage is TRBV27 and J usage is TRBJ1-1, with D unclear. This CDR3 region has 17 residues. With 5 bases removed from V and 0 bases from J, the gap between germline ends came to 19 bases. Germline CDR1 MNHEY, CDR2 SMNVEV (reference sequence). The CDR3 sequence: CASSPHIQLGMNTEAFF. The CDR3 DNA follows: TGTGCCAGCAGTCCTCATATACAGTTGGGAATGAACACTGAAGCTTTCTTT.

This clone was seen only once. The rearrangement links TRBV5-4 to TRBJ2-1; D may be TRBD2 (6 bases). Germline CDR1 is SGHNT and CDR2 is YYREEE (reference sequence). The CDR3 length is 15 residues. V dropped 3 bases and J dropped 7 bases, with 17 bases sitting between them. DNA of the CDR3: TGTGCCAGCAGCTGGGACTCACCCACAGTTAATGAGCAGTTCTTC. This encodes CASSWDSPTVNEQFF.

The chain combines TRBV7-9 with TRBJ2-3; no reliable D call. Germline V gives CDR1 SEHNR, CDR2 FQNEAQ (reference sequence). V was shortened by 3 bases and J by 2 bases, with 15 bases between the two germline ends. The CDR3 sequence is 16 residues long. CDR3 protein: CASSLPHGPNTDTQYF. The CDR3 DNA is TGTGCCAGCAGCTTGCCTCACGGGCCTAACACAGATACGCAGTATTTT. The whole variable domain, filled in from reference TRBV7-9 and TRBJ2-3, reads DTGVSQNPRHKITKRGQNVTFRCDPISEHNRLYWYRQTLGQGPEFLTYFQNEAQLEKSRLLSDRFSAERPKGSFSTLEIQRTEQGDSAMYLCASSLPHGPNTDTQYFGPGTRLTVL.

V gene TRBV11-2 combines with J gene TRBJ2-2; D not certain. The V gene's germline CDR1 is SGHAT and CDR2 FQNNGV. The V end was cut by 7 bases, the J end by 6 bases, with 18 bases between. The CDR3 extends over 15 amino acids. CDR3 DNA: TGTGCCAGCACCCCACTCGACCGCTGGCCCGGGGAGCTGTTTTTT. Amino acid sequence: CASTPLDRWPGELFF.